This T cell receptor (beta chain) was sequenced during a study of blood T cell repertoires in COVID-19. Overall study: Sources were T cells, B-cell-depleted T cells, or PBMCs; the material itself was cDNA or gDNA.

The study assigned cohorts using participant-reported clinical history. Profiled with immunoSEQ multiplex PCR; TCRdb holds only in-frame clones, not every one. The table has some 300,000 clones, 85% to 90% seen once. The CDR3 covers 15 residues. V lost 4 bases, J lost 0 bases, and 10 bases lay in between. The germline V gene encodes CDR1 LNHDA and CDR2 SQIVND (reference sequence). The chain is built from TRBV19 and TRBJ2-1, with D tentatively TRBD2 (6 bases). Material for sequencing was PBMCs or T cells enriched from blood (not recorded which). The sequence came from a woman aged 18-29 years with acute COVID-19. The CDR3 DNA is TGTGCCAGTAGTAGGGGGGTCAGCTCCTACAATGAGCAGTTCTTC. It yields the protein CASSRGVSSYNEQFF.